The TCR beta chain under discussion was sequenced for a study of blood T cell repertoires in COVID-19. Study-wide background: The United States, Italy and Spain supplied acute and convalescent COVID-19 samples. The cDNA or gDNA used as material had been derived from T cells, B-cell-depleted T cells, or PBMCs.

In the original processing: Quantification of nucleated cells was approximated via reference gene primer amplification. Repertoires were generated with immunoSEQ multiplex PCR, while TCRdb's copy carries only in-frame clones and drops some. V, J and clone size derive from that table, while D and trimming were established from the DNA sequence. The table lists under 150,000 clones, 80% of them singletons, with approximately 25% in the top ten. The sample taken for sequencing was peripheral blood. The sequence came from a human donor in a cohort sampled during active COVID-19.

In DNA, the CDR3 is TGTGCCAGCAGTCCCTTTGGGGGGGAGACTGAAGCTTTCTTT. Residues: CASSPFGGETEAFF. This chain joins TRBV11-1 and TRBJ1-1, with D possibly matching TRBD1 (5 bases). Germline CDR1 and CDR2: SGHAT and FQDESV (reference sequence). This CDR3 spans 14 amino acids. Trimming shortened V by 6 bases and J by 5 bases, and 16 bases separated the two germline ends.